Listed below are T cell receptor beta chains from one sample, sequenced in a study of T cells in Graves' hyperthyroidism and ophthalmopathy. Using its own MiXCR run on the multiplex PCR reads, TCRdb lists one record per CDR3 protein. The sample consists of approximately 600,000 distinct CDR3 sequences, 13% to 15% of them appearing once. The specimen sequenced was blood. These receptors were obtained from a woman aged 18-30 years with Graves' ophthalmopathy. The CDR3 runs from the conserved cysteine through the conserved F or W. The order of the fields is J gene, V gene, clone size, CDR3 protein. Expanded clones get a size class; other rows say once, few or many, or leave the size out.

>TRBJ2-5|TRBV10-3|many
CAISDFGGLQETQYF
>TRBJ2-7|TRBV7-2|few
CASSLTDSLYEQYF
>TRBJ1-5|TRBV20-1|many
CSARAQGSNQPQHF
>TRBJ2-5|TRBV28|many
CASSSDQRYQYF
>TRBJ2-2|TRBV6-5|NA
CASSYSLSGNTGELFF
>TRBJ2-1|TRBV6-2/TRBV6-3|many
CASSYATGVYEQFF
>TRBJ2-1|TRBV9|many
CASSGVSGEQFF
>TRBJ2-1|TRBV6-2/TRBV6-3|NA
CASSQPRTSGRGNEQFF
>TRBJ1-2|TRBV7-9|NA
CASSSPEGYGYTF
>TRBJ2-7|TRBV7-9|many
CASSLDRGDEQYF
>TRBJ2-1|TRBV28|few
CASSPFRGYEQFF
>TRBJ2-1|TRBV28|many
CASTGEREDIEQFF
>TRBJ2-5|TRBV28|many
CASSPLAGKAYQETQYF
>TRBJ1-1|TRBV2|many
CASSPPHREETEAFF
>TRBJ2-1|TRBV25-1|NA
CASSEAGTGLVNEQFF
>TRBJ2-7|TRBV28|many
CASSLRLAGHEQYF
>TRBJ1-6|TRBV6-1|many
CASSEYGDFNSPLHF
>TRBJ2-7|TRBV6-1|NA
CASSPIGGDYEQYF
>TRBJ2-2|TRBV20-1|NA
CSALRTENTGELFF
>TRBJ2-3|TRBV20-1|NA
CSARDPTGKATDTQYF
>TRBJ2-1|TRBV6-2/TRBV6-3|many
CASSYSGLAYNEQFF
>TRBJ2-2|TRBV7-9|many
CASSFQAGRTGELFF
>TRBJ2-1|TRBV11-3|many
CASSPFTLDLSGAYNEQFF
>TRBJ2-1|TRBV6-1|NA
CASSDTDRTEQFF
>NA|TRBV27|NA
CASSLAGGAGSEQFF
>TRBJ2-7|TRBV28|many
CASSLGLAGPRQYF
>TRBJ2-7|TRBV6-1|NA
CASRLQGSYEQYF
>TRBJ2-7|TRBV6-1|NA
CASSLTLRGTLYEQYF
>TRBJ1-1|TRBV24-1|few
CATSDLEGEEAFF
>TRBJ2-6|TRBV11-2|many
CASSLDYSGANVLTF
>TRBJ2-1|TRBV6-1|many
CASSATSGMYLDNEQFF
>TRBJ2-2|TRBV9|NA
CASSVGGPLNTGELFF
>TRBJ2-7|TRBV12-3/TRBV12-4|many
CASTPPMGSYEQYF
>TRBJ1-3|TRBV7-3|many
CASSPGSGNTIYF
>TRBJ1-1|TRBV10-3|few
CAIVLSSGEAFF
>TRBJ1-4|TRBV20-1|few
CSAEGLSEKLFF
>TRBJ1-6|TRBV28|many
CASRTLGRDNSPLHF
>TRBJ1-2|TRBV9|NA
CASSVDGGFVYGYTF
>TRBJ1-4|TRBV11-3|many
CASRDGRVEEKLFF
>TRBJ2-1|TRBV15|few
CATSNRRASYNEQFF
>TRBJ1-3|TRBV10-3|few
CAISESRQAGNTIYF
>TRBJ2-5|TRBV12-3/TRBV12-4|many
CASSLADREYYF
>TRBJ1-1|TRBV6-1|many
CASSEQGSGPEAFF
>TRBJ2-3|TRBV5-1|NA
CASSMTGTDTQYF
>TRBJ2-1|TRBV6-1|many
CASGRPSYNEQFF
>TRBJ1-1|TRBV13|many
CASSLVQGWTEAFF
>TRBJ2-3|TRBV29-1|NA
CSVQGRAADTQYF
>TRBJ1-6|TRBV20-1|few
CSANNRVNSPLHF
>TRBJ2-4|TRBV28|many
CASSLGGPSSYF
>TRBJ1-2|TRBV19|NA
CASSMRGAYGYTF
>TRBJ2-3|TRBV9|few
CASSDRLATDTQYF
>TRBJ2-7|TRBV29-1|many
CSVEDQTSGGSYEQYF